Below, one T cell receptor beta chain is given with its context. This specimen belongs to a study of shared clonotypes between healthy human individuals. Genomic DNA from each subset was divided evenly over several immunoSEQ plates. TCRdb keeps only in-frame clones here, not all; method: immunoSEQ multiplex PCR. This table has over a million clones, 95% to 99% appearing once. CDR3 length: 15 amino acids. CDR1 and CDR2 from the germline V gene are SGHRS and YFSETQ. Between the trimmed V and J ends, which lost 1 base and 1 base, there was a span of 10 bases. Sequenced sample: naive CD4+ T cells sorted from blood. Documented subset: CD45RA+ positively selected. This TCR came from a man under 40 in good health. The chain employs TRBV5-1 and TRBJ2-3, with D hard to call. The CDR3 bases are TGCGCCAGCAGCTTGAACACTCTAGGCACAGATACGCAGTATTTT. Encoded protein: CASSLNTLGTDTQYF.